This T cell receptor (beta chain) derives from a study of T cell changes during pregnancy in multiple sclerosis. The data were produced by immunoSEQ multiplex PCR, yet TCRdb's version contains in-frame clones alone and is incomplete. In the table there are over 85,000 clones, around nine tenths of which are singletons. Germline lookup yields CDR1 LNHDA and CDR2 SQIVND (reference sequence). Trimming removed 3 bases at V and 8 bases at J, with 19 bases between. This CDR3 is built from 16 residues. The chain uses TRBV19 and TRBJ1-4; D may be TRBD1 (5 bases). The source of this sequence is a female donor in good health, enrolled as a control in a pregnancy study. Here the sequenced sample was peripheral blood, taken in the second trimester of pregnancy. The CDR3, as DNA: TGTGCCAGTAGTATGCCGCTCGTCCAGGGATCCGAAAAACTGTTTTTT. It is translated as CASSMPLVQGSEKLFF. Variable domain in full (rest from reference TRBV19 and TRBJ1-4): DGGITQSPKYLFRKEGQNVTLSCEQNLNHDAMYWYRQDPGQGLRLIYYSQIVNDFQKGDIAEGYSVSREKKESFPLTVTSAQKNPTAFYLCASSMPLVQGSEKLFFGSGTQLSVL.